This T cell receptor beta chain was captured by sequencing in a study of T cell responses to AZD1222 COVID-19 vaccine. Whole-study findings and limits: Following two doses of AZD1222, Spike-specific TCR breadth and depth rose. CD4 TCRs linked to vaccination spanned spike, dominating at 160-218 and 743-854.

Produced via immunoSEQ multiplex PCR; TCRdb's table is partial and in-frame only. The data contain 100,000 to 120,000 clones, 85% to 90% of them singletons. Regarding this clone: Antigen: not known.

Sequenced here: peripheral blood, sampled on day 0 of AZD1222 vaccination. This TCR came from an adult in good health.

CDR3 DNA sequence: TGTGCCAGCAGTTACTCGTCTTTGTTCTCGGGGCCCAAAGAGACCCAGTACTTC. It is translated as CASSYSSLFSGPKETQYF. This chain uses TRBV6-2 or TRBV6-3 with TRBJ2-5; D assignment may be TRBD1 or TRBD2 (5 bases each). The CDR3 length is 18 residues. CDR1 MNHEY and CDR2 SVGEGT come from the germline V gene. With 0 bases removed from V and 3 bases from J, the gap between germline ends came to 20 bases.